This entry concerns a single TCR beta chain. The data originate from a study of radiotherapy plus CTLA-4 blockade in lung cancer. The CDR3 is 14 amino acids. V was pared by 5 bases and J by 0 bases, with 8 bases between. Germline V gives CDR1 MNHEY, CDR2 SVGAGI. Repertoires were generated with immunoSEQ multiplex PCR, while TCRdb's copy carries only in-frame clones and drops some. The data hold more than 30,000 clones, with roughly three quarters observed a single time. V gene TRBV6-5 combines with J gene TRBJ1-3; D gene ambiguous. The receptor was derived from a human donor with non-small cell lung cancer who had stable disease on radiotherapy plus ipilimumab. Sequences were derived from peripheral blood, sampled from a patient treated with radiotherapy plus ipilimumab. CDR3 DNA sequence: TGTGCCAGCAGTGTGGGCACCTCTGGAAACACCATATATTTT. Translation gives CASSVGTSGNTIYF.